Listed here are 4 T cell receptor beta chains from one sample, sequenced in a study of T cells in localized non-small cell lung cancer. Produced via immunoSEQ multiplex PCR; TCRdb's table is partial and in-frame only. The data hold 1,200 or so clones, with approximately 20% observed a single time. Here the sequenced sample was normal lung tissue next to the tumor, taken before any cancer treatment. Receptor source: a man aged 35-75 years with stage I squamous cell lung carcinoma.

This clone turned up a few times. V is TRBV11-3 and J is TRBJ1-1; 9 positions agree with TRBD1. V lost 0 bases to trimming and J lost 4 bases; unmatched junction nucleotides: 6. The CDR3 spans 16 residues. The V gene's germline CDR1 is SGHNT and CDR2 YENEEA. The CDR3 reads CASSLDTGGFGTEAFF. CDR3 DNA sequence: TGTGCCAGCAGCTTAGATACAGGGGGCTTTGGCACTGAAGCTTTCTTT.

Only a few counts were recorded for this clone. The rearrangement uses TRBV30 and TRBJ2-2; possibly TRBD1 for D (6 bases). V was trimmed by 2 bases and J by 0 bases, leaving 10 bases between them. The CDR3 consists of 15 residues. Germline lookup yields CDR1 GTSNPN and CDR2 SVGIG (reference sequence). CDR3 residues: CAWSSQGPNTGELFF. DNA of the CDR3: TGTGCCTGGAGTTCCCAGGGGCCGAACACCGGGGAGCTGTTTTTT.

This clone was detected a few times. The read falls 1 residue short of the CDR3 end, and the missing part is taken from the germline J gene. This rearrangement joins TRBV10-3 to TRBJ1-2; 7 bases are shared with TRBD1. This CDR3 contains 15 residues. Losses at the gene ends were 2 bases for V and 6 bases for J; bases not matched to a gene: 9. Germline assignment: CDR1 ENHRY and CDR2 SYGVKD. The covered CDR3 bases are TGTGCCATCAGTGAGCCCAGCCGACAGGGCGATGGCTACACC. Its protein is CAISEPSRQGDGYT. The entire CDR3 protein reads CAISEPSRQGDGYTF.

This clone was counted between two and nine times. The gene calls are TRBV1 and TRBJ2-4; the listed D gene, TRBD1, was not tested against the DNA. TRBV1 is classified as a pseudogene. The CDR3 contains 15 residues. CDR3 protein: CASSQDRGTANIQYF. The CDR3 DNA reads TGCGCCAGCAGCCAAGATCGGGGGACAGCAAACATTCAGTACTTC.